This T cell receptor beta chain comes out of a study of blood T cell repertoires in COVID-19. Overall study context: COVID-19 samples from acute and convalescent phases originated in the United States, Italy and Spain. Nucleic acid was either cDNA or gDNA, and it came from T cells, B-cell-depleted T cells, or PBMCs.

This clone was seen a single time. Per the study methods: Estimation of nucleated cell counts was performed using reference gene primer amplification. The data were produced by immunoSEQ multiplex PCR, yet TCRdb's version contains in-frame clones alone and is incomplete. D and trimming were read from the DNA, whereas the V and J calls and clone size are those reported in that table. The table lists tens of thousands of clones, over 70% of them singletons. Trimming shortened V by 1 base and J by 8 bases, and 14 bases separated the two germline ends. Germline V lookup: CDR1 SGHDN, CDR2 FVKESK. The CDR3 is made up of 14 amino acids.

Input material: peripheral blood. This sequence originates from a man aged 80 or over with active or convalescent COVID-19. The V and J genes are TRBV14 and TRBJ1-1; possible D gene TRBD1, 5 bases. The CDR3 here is CASSQVRQGGEAFF. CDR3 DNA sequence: TGTGCCAGCAGCCAAGTTCGGCAGGGTGGAGAAGCTTTCTTT.